Listed below are T cell receptor beta chains from one sample, sequenced in a study of blood T cell repertoires in COVID-19. Only in-frame clones appear in the TCRdb table, and some are missing; sequencing was by immunoSEQ multiplex PCR. In the table there are around 170,000 clones, around 80% of which are singletons. The sequenced material came from peripheral blood. These receptors were taken from a woman of 80 years or more with COVID-19, enrolled during active disease. The CDR3 runs from the conserved cysteine through the conserved F or W. A D gene is named only where the DNA matches it firmly. Clone size is shown for a subset of rows, as once, few, many or a class of expanded clone.

J: TRBJ2-3; D: TRBD2; size: NA; V: TRBV13; DNA: TGTGCCAGCAGCTTCCAAACTACCCGGACTAGCGGCCGCACAGATACGCAGTATTTT; CDR3: CASSFQTTRTSGRTDTQYF
J: TRBJ2-3; D: TRBD1; size: NA; V: TRBV12-5; DNA: TGTGCTAGTGGTTCCCCCGGCAGGGGGCCGGTAGATACGCAGTATTTT; CDR3: CASGSPGRGPVDTQYF
J: TRBJ2-3; D: NA; size: NA; V: TRBV5-4; DNA: TGTGCCAGCAGCTTCATGGATACGCAGTATTTT; CDR3: CASSFMDTQYF
J: TRBJ1-2; D: NA; size: NA; V: TRBV19; DNA: TGTGCCAGTAGTCCGGTTGGCGGGGCTCATAACTATGGCTACACCTTC; CDR3: CASSPVGGAHNYGYTF
J: TRBJ2-7; D: NA; size: NA; V: TRBV11-3; DNA: TGTGCCAGCAGCCGTCAAGCGGGCGAGCAGTACTTC; CDR3: CASSRQAGEQYF
J: TRBJ2-1; D: TRBD1; size: NA; V: TRBV19; DNA: TGTGCCAGTACTACAGGGGGGACCTACAATGAGCAGTTCTTC; CDR3: CASTTGGTYNEQFF
J: TRBJ2-1; D: NA; size: NA; V: TRBV9; DNA: TGTGCCAGCAGCGTATCGGGGGAGTGGGGTGAGCAGTTCTTC; CDR3: CASSVSGEWGEQFF
J: TRBJ2-5; D: TRBD1; size: few; V: TRBV2; DNA: TGTGCCAGCAGAGTTGACAGGGGGCTCCAAGAGACCCAGTACTTC; CDR3: CASRVDRGLQETQYF
J: TRBJ1-4; D: TRBD1; size: NA; V: TRBV9; DNA: TGTGCCAGCAGCGCACCGGGACAGGGCCCTATGAATGAAAAACTGTTTTTT; CDR3: CASSAPGQGPMNEKLFF
J: TRBJ2-3; D: TRBD1; size: NA; V: TRBV5-1; DNA: TGCGCCAGCAGCTTGGAAGGACAGGGTGAGACAGATACGCAGTATTTT; CDR3: CASSLEGQGETDTQYF
J: TRBJ1-5; D: TRBD1; size: once; V: TRBV27; DNA: TGTGCCAGCAGTCCTTTGACAGGGCTGGGCGATCAGCCCCAGCATTTT; CDR3: CASSPLTGLGDQPQHF
J: TRBJ1-1; D: NA; size: once; V: TRBV7-6; DNA: TGTGCCAGCAGCTTATTAGTGAACACTGAAGCTTTCTTT; CDR3: CASSLLVNTEAFF
J: TRBJ1-5; D: NA; size: NA; V: TRBV6-5; DNA: TGTGCCAGCAGTTACATCCAGGGCGGCAATCAGCCCCAGCATTTT; CDR3: CASSYIQGGNQPQHF
J: TRBJ2-2; D: TRBD1; size: NA; V: TRBV19; DNA: TGTGCCAGTAGAGGGACAGGGGTAACCGGGGAGCTGTTTTTT; CDR3: CASRGTGVTGELFF
J: TRBJ2-7; D: TRBD2; size: NA; V: TRBV12-5; DNA: TGTGCTAGTGGGCTAGCGGGCTCCTACGAGCAGTACTTC; CDR3: CASGLAGSYEQYF
J: TRBJ2-6; D: NA; size: NA; V: TRBV3-1/TRBV3-2; DNA: TGTGCCAGCAGCCCCAGGGTAGCTGGGGCCAACGTCCTGACTTTC; CDR3: CASSPRVAGANVLTF
J: TRBJ2-3; D: TRBD1; size: NA; V: TRBV7-8; DNA: TGTGCCAGCAGCTTAAACACAGGGGCAGATACGCAGTATTTT; CDR3: CASSLNTGADTQYF
J: TRBJ2-1; D: TRBD2; size: many; V: TRBV7-6; DNA: TGTGCCAGCAGCGCGGGAGGGCCTGGTAATGAGCAGTTCTTC; CDR3: CASSAGGPGNEQFF
J: TRBJ1-1; D: NA; size: NA; V: TRBV19; DNA: TGTGCCAGTAGTATGAGGAGCCCGAACACTGAAGCTTTCTTT; CDR3: CASSMRSPNTEAFF
J: TRBJ1-2; D: NA; size: NA; V: TRBV15; DNA: TGTGCCACCATCGGGGGGGCTGGCTATGGCTACACCTTC; CDR3: CATIGGAGYGYTF
J: TRBJ1-2; D: NA; size: NA; V: TRBV29-1; DNA: TGCAGCTGTTTTTGTCCACAGACGGCTAACTATGGCTACACCTTC; CDR3: CSCFCPQTANYGYTF
J: TRBJ2-3; D: NA; size: NA; V: TRBV24-1; DNA: TGTGCCACCAGTGATTTGACAGTGCCAGATACGCAGTATTTT; CDR3: CATSDLTVPDTQYF
J: TRBJ2-1; D: NA; size: NA; V: TRBV5-1; DNA: TGCGCCAGCAGCTTGGCCTTCAATGAGCAGTTCTTC; CDR3: CASSLAFNEQFF
J: TRBJ1-5; D: TRBD1; size: few; V: TRBV29-1; DNA: TGCAGCGGGGGGGACAGATTAGGCCAGCCCCAGCATTTT; CDR3: CSGGDRLGQPQHF
J: TRBJ2-7; D: NA; size: NA; V: TRBV11-2; DNA: TGTGCCAGCAGCTTAGCGGGTAATTTTCTCTACGAGCAGTACTTC; CDR3: CASSLAGNFLYEQYF
J: TRBJ1-1; D: TRBD1; size: NA; V: TRBV11-3; DNA: TGTGCCAGCAGCTTCGGACAGGTCAACACTGAAGCTTTCTTT; CDR3: CASSFGQVNTEAFF
J: TRBJ2-3; D: NA; size: NA; V: TRBV19; DNA: TGTGCCAGTAGCTACATCGGGTTCGGTCCCCTCAGACAGTATTTT; CDR3: CASSYIGFGPLRQYF
J: TRBJ2-7; D: TRBD1; size: NA; V: TRBV4-1; DNA: TGCGCCAGCAGCCAACCCTCCGGGACAGGGGTGTACGAGCAGTACTTC; CDR3: CASSQPSGTGVYEQYF
J: TRBJ2-2; D: TRBD1; size: NA; V: TRBV4-2; DNA: TGTGCCAGCAGCCAAACGACAGGGGTGAGGACCGGGGAGCTGTTTTTT; CDR3: CASSQTTGVRTGELFF
J: TRBJ1-2; D: TRBD1; size: NA; V: TRBV7-2; DNA: TGTGCCAGCAGCATACAGACAGGGCAAATCTTCTTC; CDR3: CASSIQTGQIFF
J: TRBJ2-4; D: NA; size: NA; V: TRBV18; DNA: TGTGCCAGCTCGGAGTCTATAGCCAAAAACATTCAGTACTTC; CDR3: CASSESIAKNIQYF
J: TRBJ2-5; D: TRBD2; size: NA; V: TRBV3-1/TRBV3-2; DNA: TGTGCCAGCAGCCCCCTTGGACTAGACGGGACCCAGTACTTC; CDR3: CASSPLGLDGTQYF
J: TRBJ1-4; D: TRBD1; size: NA; V: TRBV9; DNA: TGTGCCAGCAGCCCCCGACAGGGGGCAGGTGAAAAACTGTTTTTT; CDR3: CASSPRQGAGEKLFF
J: TRBJ1-2; D: TRBD1; size: NA; V: TRBV4-1; DNA: TGCGCCAGCAGCCGCCTTTCAGGGGGTAGGCTCTATGGCTACACCTTC; CDR3: CASSRLSGGRLYGYTF
J: TRBJ1-5; D: NA; size: NA; V: TRBV4-1; DNA: TGCGCCAGCAGCCCCGAATACAGGGTCGGAAATCAGCCCCAGCATTTT; CDR3: CASSPEYRVGNQPQHF
J: TRBJ2-1; D: TRBD1; size: NA; V: TRBV2; DNA: TGTGCCAGCAGCGCGGACAGGGGATCGGGTGAGCAGTTCTTC; CDR3: CASSADRGSGEQFF
J: TRBJ2-7; D: NA; size: NA; V: TRBV6-2/TRBV6-3; DNA: TGTGCCAGCAGTTACGTGGCCAACGAGCAGTACTTC; CDR3: CASSYVANEQYF
J: TRBJ1-6; D: NA; size: once; V: TRBV19; DNA: TGTGCCAGTAGCTGGGGGGGGTCCTATAATTCACCCCTCCACTTT; CDR3: CASSWGGSYNSPLHF
J: TRBJ2-1; D: NA; size: once; V: TRBV6-5; DNA: TGTGCCAGCAGTTACAGAGCAGGATCCTACAATGAGCAGTTCTTC; CDR3: CASSYRAGSYNEQFF
J: TRBJ2-5; D: TRBD2; size: NA; V: TRBV24-1; DNA: TGTGCCACCAGTGATTTGACTAGCGGGGACCAAGAGACCCAGTACTTC; CDR3: CATSDLTSGDQETQYF
J: TRBJ2-3; D: TRBD2; size: NA; V: TRBV2; DNA: TGTGCCAGCAGAGCGTCCGGGACTATCTTGGCAGATACGCAGTATTTT; CDR3: CASRASGTILADTQYF
J: TRBJ2-3; D: NA; size: few; V: TRBV6-2/TRBV6-3; DNA: TGTGCCAGCAGTCTGAGTGGAGATACGCAGTATTTT; CDR3: CASSLSGDTQYF